Listed below are T cell receptor beta chains from one sample, sequenced in a study of siplizumab effects on memory and regulatory T cells. Generated by immunoSEQ multiplex PCR, the TCRdb table keeps only in-frame clones and is missing some. The profile shows about 100,000 clones, around 90% of them singletons. The source material was non-Treg CD4+ T cells sorted from blood. These receptor sequences come from a human donor in good health. Both conserved end residues are part of each CDR3. The D gene is left open where the match is weak. Size is omitted from some rows. Given values are once, few, many or a class for expanded clones.

>TRBJ1-2|-|-|TRBV18
CASSPPGRLYGYTF
TGTGCCAGCTCTCCGCCGGGGCGCCTCTATGGCTACACCTTC
>TRBJ1-5|-|-|TRBV7-2
CASSLGQVGNQPQHF
TGTGCCAGCAGCTTAGGACAGGTAGGCAATCAGCCCCAGCATTTT
>TRBJ2-3|-|-|TRBV7-9
CASSLDGQGSDTQYF
TGTGCCAGCAGCTTAGACGGGCAGGGATCAGATACGCAGTATTTT
>TRBJ2-2|-|-|TRBV25-1
CASRGQLNTGELFF
TGTGCCAGCAGAGGACAGCTGAACACCGGGGAGCTGTTTTTT
>TRBJ2-7|-|-|TRBV30
CAWSAEQYEQYF
TGTGCCTGGAGTGCCGAACAGTACGAGCAGTACTTC
>TRBJ2-3|-|-|TRBV7-2
CASSGADTQYF
TGTGCCAGCAGTGGTGCAGATACGCAGTATTTT
>TRBJ2-7|-|-|TRBV1
CTSSQEASGRVYEQYF
TGCACCAGCAGCCAAGAGGCTAGCGGAAGGGTCTACGAGCAGTACTTC
>TRBJ1-4|-|-|TRBV19
CASSMSGTNEKLFF
TGTGCCAGTAGTATGTCCGGGACTAATGAAAAACTGTTTTTT
>TRBJ2-7|-|-|TRBV19
CASSRGVDFIYEQYF
TGTGCCAGTAGTAGAGGGGTGGACTTTATATACGAGCAGTACTTC
>TRBJ2-2|TRBD1|-|TRBV28
CASTGTADTGELFF
TGTGCCAGCACCGGGACAGCCGACACCGGGGAGCTGTTTTTT
>TRBJ2-1|-|once|TRBV5-1
CATDKRVNEQFF
TGCGCCACGGACAAGCGGGTCAATGAGCAGTTCTTC
>TRBJ2-7|-|-|TRBV6-5
CASSRTRDSSYEQYF
TGTGCCAGCAGCCGCACCCGGGACTCTTCCTACGAGCAGTACTTC
>TRBJ2-3|-|-|TRBV30
CAWSVGGYTQYF
TGTGCCTGGAGTGTTGGGGGATATACGCAGTATTTT
>TRBJ2-7|-|-|TRBV5-1
CASSAEHSRAYEQYF
TGCGCCAGCAGCGCGGAGCATTCAAGGGCCTACGAGCAGTACTTC
>TRBJ1-1|-|-|TRBV19
CASSIELLNTEAFF
TGTGCCAGTAGTATCGAGCTTCTGAACACTGAAGCTTTCTTT
>TRBJ2-7|TRBD1|-|TRBV5-1
CASSRLGTGSYEQYF
TGCGCCAGCAGCCGACTTGGGACAGGATCCTACGAGCAGTACTTC
>TRBJ2-7|TRBD2|-|TRBV4-1
CASRDVLAGMGEQYF
TGCGCCAGCAGAGATGTACTAGCGGGAATGGGGGAGCAGTACTTC
>TRBJ2-3|TRBD2|once|TRBV7-2
CASSQTSGRPQYF
TGTGCCAGCAGCCAAACTAGCGGGCGTCCTCAGTATTTT
>TRBJ2-7|-|-|TRBV18
CASSPRQASYEQYF
TGTGCCAGCTCACCACGGCAGGCCTCCTACGAGCAGTACTTC
>TRBJ1-1|-|-|TRBV6-6
CASRLPGDTEAFF
TGTGCCAGCAGGCTACCGGGAGACACTGAAGCTTTCTTT
>TRBJ1-1|-|-|TRBV11-2
CASSLGPASEAFF
TGTGCCAGCAGCTTAGGTCCGGCGTCAGAAGCTTTCTTT
>TRBJ1-1|-|-|TRBV2
CASKGGGRDLAEAFF
TGTGCCAGCAAGGGGGGGGGCAGAGATTTAGCTGAAGCTTTCTTT
>TRBJ2-5|TRBD2|-|TRBV11-2
CAGTSGKETQYF
TGTGCCGGGACTAGCGGGAAAGAGACCCAGTACTTC
>TRBJ2-5|-|few|TRBV12-5
CASGPQGGSKETQYF
TGTGCTAGTGGTCCCCAAGGGGGATCGAAGGAGACCCAGTACTTC
>TRBJ2-7|-|-|TRBV4-3
CASSQHGGSYEQYF
TGCGCCAGCAGCCAACATGGCGGGTCCTACGAGCAGTACTTC
>TRBJ2-2|TRBD2|-|TRBV28
CASRRSGRYTGELFF
TGTGCCAGCAGGCGTAGCGGGAGATACACCGGGGAGCTGTTTTTT
>TRBJ1-3|-|-|TRBV6-5
CASSRGQYPGNTIYF
TGTGCCAGCAGTAGAGGACAGTACCCTGGAAACACCATATATTTT
>TRBJ1-1|-|-|TRBV9
CASSTWAANTEAFF
TGTGCCAGCAGCACGTGGGCGGCGAACACTGAAGCTTTCTTT
>TRBJ1-1|-|few|TRBV10-2
CASSNRAMNTEAFF
TGCGCCAGCAGCAACAGGGCCATGAACACTGAAGCTTTCTTT
>TRBJ2-2|-|-|TRBV11-3
CASSFREWGAGELFF
TGTGCCAGCAGCTTCAGGGAGTGGGGCGCCGGGGAGCTGTTTTTT
>TRBJ2-3|-|-|TRBV7-8
CASSESDTQYF
TGTGCCAGCAGTGAGTCAGATACGCAGTATTTT
>TRBJ2-5|-|once|TRBV11-2
CASSKRNQETQYF
TGTGCCAGCAGCAAGAGGAATCAAGAGACCCAGTACTTC
>TRBJ2-7|-|-|TRBV9
CASSGGPPFEQYF
TGTGCCAGCTCCGGGGGCCCCCCCTTCGAGCAGTACTTC
>TRBJ1-5|TRBD1|few|TRBV6-6
CASSSGTGNQPQHF
TGTGCCAGCAGTTCCGGGACAGGGAATCAGCCCCAGCATTTT
>TRBJ2-3|-|-|TRBV19
CASRPGAANTDTQYF
TGTGCCAGTAGGCCCGGGGCAGCAAATACAGATACGCAGTATTTT
>TRBJ1-1|-|-|TRBV18
CASSAGQGSEAFF
TGTGCCAGCTCGGCAGGGCAGGGTTCTGAAGCTTTCTTT
>TRBJ1-1|-|-|TRBV29-1
CSPGHPNTEAFF
TGCAGCCCGGGACATCCGAACACTGAAGCTTTCTTT
>TRBJ2-3|-|-|TRBV5-4
CASSRMLVSTDTQYF
TGTGCCAGCAGCCGAATGCTAGTGAGCACAGATACGCAGTATTTT
>TRBJ1-1|TRBD1|-|TRBV5-1
CASSSKLTDRDTEAFF
TGCGCCAGCAGCTCCAAATTAACTGACAGGGACACTGAAGCTTTCTTT
>TRBJ2-1|TRBD1|-|TRBV15
CATSNRQGRDEQFF
TGTGCCACCAGCAACAGACAGGGCCGGGATGAGCAGTTCTTC
>TRBJ2-1|TRBD2|-|TRBV4-1
CASSQVGTSGYNEQFF
TGCGCCAGCAGCCAAGTTGGGACTAGCGGATACAATGAGCAGTTCTTC
>TRBJ2-7|-|-|TRBV30
CAWSVNPYEQYF
TGTGCCTGGAGTGTGAATCCCTACGAGCAGTACTTC
>TRBJ1-2|-|-|TRBV18
CASSPPGAGSVHYGYTF
TGTGCCAGCTCACCACCGGGGGCAGGTTCGGTCCACTATGGCTACACCTTC
>TRBJ2-5|-|-|TRBV7-9
CASSLAGAETQYF
TGTGCCAGCAGCTTAGCAGGGGCGGAGACCCAGTACTTC
>TRBJ2-3|-|-|TRBV4-3
CASSQVYGFSDTQYF
TGCGCCAGCAGCCAGGTTTATGGTTTTTCAGATACGCAGTATTTT
>TRBJ1-2|TRBD1|-|TRBV5-6
CASSPGQVNYGYTF
TGTGCCAGCAGCCCCGGACAGGTCAACTATGGCTACACCTTC
>TRBJ1-2|-|-|TRBV28
CASSTLRGYTF
TGTGCCAGCAGTACCCTCCGAGGCTACACCTTC
>TRBJ2-3|TRBD1|once|TRBV29-1
CSVDRAQTTDTQYF
TGCAGCGTCGACAGGGCCCAAACCACAGATACGCAGTATTTT
>TRBJ2-7|-|-|TRBV7-9
CASSLGHRTTYEQYF
TGTGCCAGCAGCTTAGGTCACAGGACCACCTACGAGCAGTACTTC
>TRBJ2-1|-|-|TRBV5-6
CASSLPGGASYNEQFF
TGTGCCAGCAGCTTGCCGGGCGGGGCCTCCTACAATGAGCAGTTCTTC
>TRBJ1-1|TRBD1|-|TRBV18
CATRIGTGNTEAFF
TGTGCCACCCGGATAGGGACAGGGAACACTGAAGCTTTCTTT
>TRBJ2-2|TRBD1|-|TRBV4-2
CASSQDRANTGELFF
TGTGCCAGCAGCCAGGACAGGGCTAACACCGGGGAGCTGTTTTTT
>TRBJ1-5|TRBD1|-|TRBV6-1
CASSLDRVANQPQHF
TGTGCCAGCAGTCTAGACAGGGTTGCCAATCAGCCCCAGCATTTT
>TRBJ2-7|TRBD2|-|TRBV5-1
CASSRSGTSGSYFSYEQYF
TGCGCCAGCAGCAGATCCGGGACTAGCGGGAGTTATTTTAGTTACGAGCAGTACTTC